Here is one T cell receptor beta chain with its context. V lost 5 bases, J lost 6 bases, and 8 bases lay in between. The length of the CDR3 is 11 residues. Looked up from germline, CDR1 is MNHEY and CDR2 is SVGEGT. Repertoires were generated with immunoSEQ multiplex PCR, while TCRdb's copy carries only in-frame clones and drops some. The sample lists some 60,000 clones, 91% occurring once. The sample is drawn from a study of blood T cell repertoires in COVID-19. In the study overall: The study drew acute and convalescent COVID-19 samples from the United States, Italy and Spain. Nucleic acid was either cDNA or gDNA, and it came from T cells, B-cell-depleted T cells, or PBMCs.

The material sequenced was peripheral blood. The chain uses TRBV6-2 or TRBV6-3 and TRBJ2-7; D possibly corresponds to TRBD2 (5 bases). This receptor was identified in a man aged 55 to 70 with acute or convalescent COVID-19. The DNA of the CDR3 is TGTGCCAGCAGTGTGGGAGCCGAGCAGTACTTC. Amino acids: CASSVGAEQYF.